This T cell receptor (beta chain) is drawn from a study of CXCR3-negative and CXCR3-positive naive CD8 T cells. Points from the study as a whole: Within a donor, both naive subsets shared TRBV-TRBJ usage, unlike memory cells.

On this clonotype itself: Its target is unknown.

Libraries were UMI-labeled 5' RACE TRB cDNA. From the 5' RACE reads, TCRdb lists one entry per CDR3 protein and no DNA. The sample shows about 120,000 distinct CDR3 sequences, and approximately 0.29% sits with its ten largest clones. Naive CD8+ T lymphocytes were specified as CD45RO-CCR7+CD27+CD95-. The clonotype was recovered from a human donor in good health. Some clones in this sample may be carry-over from other donors' samples. Sequenced: naive CXCR3- CD8+ T cells from blood. The subset: CD45RO-CCR7+CD27+CD95- naive CD8+ T cells lacking CXCR3 (TNR3-).

CDR3 loop: CASSLGQRGTEAFF. This sequence joins TRBV11-2 and TRBJ1-1; TCRdb names TRBD1, which stays unverified in the absence of DNA. The CDR3 runs to 14 residues. Germline V gene sequence: CDR1 SGHAT, CDR2 FQNNGV.